One T cell receptor (beta chain) is described in this entry. Its specificity is unknown. The data were obtained in a study of T cell responses to AZD1222 COVID-19 vaccine. General study findings and limits: Without day 14 samples, only post-peak T cell repertoires were studied. Spike was spanned by vaccine-associated CD4 TCRs, with dominance at 160-218 and 743-854. Donors were largely white British and mainly female; clonal diversity was possibly underestimated.

Pooled in the analysis were second doses at about 4 or about 12 weeks. Assay: immunoSEQ multiplex PCR; the TCRdb copy retains only in-frame clones and omits some. Here the sample spans approximately 88,000 clones, 70% to 90% being singletons. This clonotype was sampled from an adult who received the AZD1222 COVID-19 vaccine. The source was peripheral blood, collected 28 days after the second AZD1222 dose.

The CDR3 DNA is TGTGCCTGGAGTGTACGTGGGCCAGGAGGCTACACCTTC. The encoded protein is CAWSVRGPGGYTF. J is TRBJ1-2 and V is TRBV30; D is ambiguous. V was cut by 0 bases and J by 8 bases, with 13 bases left in between. The CDR3 runs to 13 residues. Germline loops: CDR1 GTSNPN, CDR2 SVGIG (reference sequence).